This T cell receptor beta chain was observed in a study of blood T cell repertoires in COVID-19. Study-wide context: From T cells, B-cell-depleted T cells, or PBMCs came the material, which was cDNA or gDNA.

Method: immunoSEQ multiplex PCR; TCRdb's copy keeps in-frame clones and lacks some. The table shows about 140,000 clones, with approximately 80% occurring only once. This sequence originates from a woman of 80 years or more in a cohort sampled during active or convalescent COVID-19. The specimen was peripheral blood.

The DNA for the CDR3 is TGTGCCAGCAGTACTCCCGGGACAGGGAACTATGGCTACACCTTC. It translates to CASSTPGTGNYGYTF. The chain uses TRBV28 and TRBJ1-2, with TRBD1 identical over 9 bases. The CDR3 length is 15 residues. V lost 5 bases and J lost 2; bases outside the gene matches: 6. Germline V gene data show CDR1 as MDHEN and CDR2 as SYDVKM.